Following are 32 T cell receptor beta chains from one sample sequenced in a study of follicular helper T cells after annual influenza vaccination (dated by TCRdb to the late 2010s). The method behind the library was the immunoSEQ multiplex PCR assay. In its TCRdb copy, this immuneACCESS table keeps in-frame sequences only and misses some clones. Where compared with another copy, unresolved V genes explain less than half of these, and the others have no known cause. This sample has under 750 clones in its table, and roughly 85% of those were observed once. In total, the top ten clones hold more than 3% of the sample. The time point tag for this specimen amounts to: 2014-2015 season, 7 days after vaccination. Sequencing used CXCR5+ CD38+ circulating T follicular helper cells from blood, obtained 7 days after influenza vaccination. What the cell subset or site label conveys for this sample: circulating Tfh, non-naive CD4+CXCR5+PD-1+ (ICOS+CD38+ or ICOS-CD38-). The receptors originated from an adult who received the influenza vaccine.

The gene calls are TRBV9 and TRBJ2-7; 9 positions agree with TRBD2. CDR3 size: 14 residues. Trimming at V came to 4 bases and at J to 3 bases, leaving 5 bases not matched to a gene. Germline CDR1 SGDLS, CDR2 YYNGEE. The CDR3 region has the DNA TGTGCCAGCAGCACAGGGACTAGCCGCTACGAGCAGTACTTC. This sequence encodes CASSTGTSRYEQYF.

The chain's CDR3 is CASSRPRTVGVVQETQYF. DNA for the CDR3: TGCGCCAGCAGCCGACCCCGGACAGTGGGGGTGGTCCAAGAGACCCAGTACTTC. The chain joins TRBV10-1 to TRBJ2-5; D might be TRBD1 (6 bases). Germline-derived CDR1 and CDR2 are WNHNN and SYGVQD (reference sequence). Trimming removed 6 bases at V and 1 base at J, with 24 bases between. CDR3 length: 18 amino acids.

The chain has TRBV15 and TRBJ2-2, with D possibly matching TRBD1 (6 bases). V lost 1 base and J 4 bases, leaving 7 bases between the germline ends. CDR1 and CDR2 (germline): LNHNV, YYDKDF (reference sequence). The CDR3 is made up of 14 amino acids. CDR3 nucleotide sequence: TGTGCCACCAGCAGAGGGACAGCCACCGGGGAGCTGTTTTTT. It is translated as CATSRGTATGELFF. Full variable domain (missing parts from reference TRBV15 and TRBJ2-2): DAMVIQNPRYQVTQFGKPVTLSCSQTLNHNVMYWYQQKSSQAPKLLFHYYDKDFNNEADTPDNFQSRRPNTSFCFLDIRSPGLGDTAMYLCATSRGTATGELFFGEGSRLTVL.

The chain combines TRBV28 with TRBJ1-2; the D gene is possibly TRBD1 (6 bases). The CDR3 has 11 amino acids. The V and J ends lost 11 bases and 2 bases respectively, with 9 bases between them. The germline gives CDR1 MDHEN, CDR2 SYDVKM. CDR3 amino acids: CAGGQNYGYTF. The CDR3 coding sequence is TGTGCCGGAGGACAGAACTATGGCTACACCTTC.

This clone has a single count. The V and J genes are TRBV6-1 and TRBJ2-3; D is possibly TRBD1 (5 bases). Per the germline V gene, CDR1 is MNHNS and CDR2 is SASEGT. Trimming left V 6 bases short and J 5 bases short, with 15 bases between. This CDR3 is 14 amino acids long. The CDR3 spells CASRSGPREDTQYF. The CDR3 nucleotides read TGTGCCAGCAGATCAGGGCCCAGGGAAGATACGCAGTATTTT.

The chain employs TRBV6-5 and TRBJ1-6, with TRBD1 identical over 9 bases. J gave up 10 bases and V 7 bases, and 8 bases lay outside the gene matches. CDR3 length: 14 amino acids. Looked up from germline, CDR1 is MNHEY and CDR2 is SVGAGI. CDR3 DNA: TGTGCCAGCAAACAGGGGGCGCGGGACTCACCCCTCCACTTT. It codes for CASKQGARDSPLHF.

J is TRBJ1-2 and V is TRBV27; perhaps TRBD1 as D (5 bases). Germline V gene data show CDR1 as MNHEY and CDR2 as SMNVEV (reference sequence). The CDR3 has 19 amino acids. Trimming cost V 3 bases and J 2 bases, with 25 bases left between them. Written as DNA, the CDR3 is TGTGCCAGCAGTTTGCGGGGAGGGAGTGTTGGTTCAGGGAACTATGGCTACACCTTC. Amino acid sequence: CASSLRGGSVGSGNYGYTF.

The chain joins TRBV28 to TRBJ2-3; tentatively, D is TRBD1 (6 bases). The CDR3 has 16 residues. CDR1 MDHEN and CDR2 SYDVKM come from the germline V gene. V was trimmed by 3 bases and J by 0 bases, leaving 13 bases between them. This CDR3 is CASSLIQGLSTDTQYF. The CDR3 DNA is TGTGCCAGCAGTTTGATCCAGGGGCTTAGCACAGATACGCAGTATTTT.

V gene TRBV5-5 combines with J gene TRBJ1-6, with D possibly TRBD1 on 5 matching bases. Trimming took off 0 bases at V and 7 bases at J, with 14 bases between the two ends. The CDR3 runs to 16 residues. CDR1 and CDR2 (germline): SGHKS, YYEKEE (reference sequence). CDR3 region: CASSLDGSWGNSPLHF. Here the CDR3 DNA reads TGTGCCAGCAGCTTGGACGGATCATGGGGGAATTCACCCCTCCACTTT.

The J gene is TRBJ2-3, the V gene TRBV5-8; weak D call: TRBD1 (6 bases). This CDR3 is 16 amino acids long. Looked up from germline, CDR1 is SGHTS and CDR2 is YDEGEE. The V gene lost 1 base and the J gene lost 2 bases, with 14 bases spanning the gap. CDR3 in amino acids: CASSLYRQVPTDTQYF. CDR3 DNA: TGTGCCAGCAGCTTGTACCGACAGGTCCCCACAGATACGCAGTATTTT.

The chain employs TRBV5-6 and TRBJ1-4; tentatively, D is TRBD1 (6 bases). V was shortened by 1 base and J by 3 bases, with 13 bases between the two germline ends. Germline V gene sequence: CDR1 SGHDT, CDR2 YYEEEE. The CDR3 covers 16 residues. The CDR3 here is CASSLWQGIANEKLFF. The CDR3 nucleotides read TGTGCCAGCAGCTTGTGGCAGGGGATAGCTAATGAAAAACTGTTTTTT.

The chain has TRBV5-1 and TRBJ2-7; D is unresolved. Germline V CDR1 and CDR2: SGHRS, YFSETQ. Trimming took off 1 base at V and 4 bases at J, with 15 bases between the two ends. The CDR3 runs 15 residues. The CDR3 sequence: CASSLRTADGYEQYF. The CDR3, as DNA: TGCGCCAGCAGCTTGAGAACAGCAGACGGTTACGAGCAGTACTTC.

The V call is TRBV10-3, the J call TRBJ2-7; the match to TRBD2 covers 9 bases. The V gene end was trimmed by 11 bases and the J gene end by 2 bases; junction bases not matched to a gene: 10. The CDR3 length is 14 residues. The germline V gene encodes CDR1 ENHRY and CDR2 SYGVKD. CDR3 loop: CASRLADSAYEQYF. Written as DNA, the CDR3 is TGTGCCTCCCGACTAGCGGACTCTGCCTACGAGCAGTACTTC.

The chain combines TRBV5-4 with TRBJ2-5; no reliable D call. Germline values: CDR1 SGHNT, CDR2 YYREEE (reference sequence). V lost 4 bases and J 5 bases, leaving 12 bases between the germline ends. This CDR3 region has 13 residues. The DNA for the CDR3 is TGTGCCAGCAGCCCTGGGCTGTGGGAGACCCAGTACTTC. It is translated as CASSPGLWETQYF.

A few counts support this clone. The chain has TRBV5-1 and TRBJ1-4, with TRBD1 identical over 10 bases. V shed 4 bases and J 6 bases; nucleotides not matched to a gene: 3. Germline V gene sequence: CDR1 SGHRS, CDR2 YFSETQ. This CDR3 spans 14 amino acids. For the CDR3, the DNA is TGCGCCAGCAGCGCCGGGACAGGGGATGAAAAACTGTTTTTT. Translated, it gives CASSAGTGDEKLFF.

Written as DNA, the CDR3 is TGTGCCAGCAGTTTTGGAGGAAACACTGAAGCTTTCTTT. Its translation: CASSFGGNTEAFF. J is TRBJ1-1 and V is TRBV28, with D unresolved. This CDR3 spans 13 amino acids. The germline V and J ends were trimmed by 3 bases and 2 bases, with 7 bases remaining between them. Germline lookup yields CDR1 MDHEN and CDR2 SYDVKM.

This clone is a singleton in its sample. V and J are TRBV7-2 and TRBJ2-4; no reliable D call. Germline lookup yields CDR1 SGHTA and CDR2 FQGNSA. The V end was cut by 2 bases, the J end by 8 bases, with 13 bases between. There are 14 residues in the CDR3. CDR3: CASSLIGRVDIQYF. DNA of the CDR3: TGTGCCAGCAGCTTAATTGGTCGGGTGGACATTCAGTACTTC.

CDR3 protein: CASSIHSTDTQYF. In DNA, the CDR3 is TGTGCCAGCAGTATACATAGCACAGATACGCAGTATTTT. The chain employs TRBV27 and TRBJ2-3; D remains unclear. The ends were cut back, 5 bases at V and 0 bases at J, with 6 bases in the middle. CDR1 is MNHEY, CDR2 SMNVEV, per germline (reference sequence). This CDR3 is built from 13 residues.

This clone occurred once. Here the CDR3 reads CASSGGQGLSGNTIYF. CDR3 coding DNA: TGTGCCAGCAGCGGGGGACAGGGGCTTTCAGGAAACACCATATATTTT. The chain is built from TRBV2 and TRBJ1-3; 10 nucleotides line up with TRBD1. The length of the CDR3 is 16 residues. The V gene's germline CDR1 is SNHLY and CDR2 FYNNEI. V lost 6 bases to trimming and J lost 4 bases; unmatched junction nucleotides: 9. The variable domain in full, completed from reference TRBV2 and TRBJ1-3, reads EPEVTQTPSHQVTQMGQEVILRCVPISNHLYFYWYRQILGQKVEFLVSFYNNEISEKSEIFDDQFSVERPDGSNFTLKIRSTKLEDSAMYFCASSGGQGLSGNTIYFGEGSWLTVV.

This chain uses TRBV7-3 with TRBJ1-1; possibly TRBD1 for D (6 bases). Germline V gene sequence: CDR1 SGHTA, CDR2 FQGTGA. V dropped 5 bases and J dropped 4 bases, with 14 bases sitting between them. This CDR3 comprises 14 residues. CDR3 protein: CASSPGTRGTEAFF. In DNA form, the CDR3 reads TGTGCCAGCAGCCCAGGGACACGGGGCACTGAAGCTTTCTTT.

This chain connects TRBV2 to TRBJ2-5, with 7 bases lining up with TRBD2. Germline CDR1 is SNHLY and CDR2 is FYNNEI. Trimming removed 4 bases from V and 0 bases from J; junction bases left unmatched: 5. The CDR3 has 15 residues. The CDR3 nucleotides read TGTGCCAGCAGTGCACCTGGGGGGGACCAAGAGACCCAGTACTTC. Protein product: CASSAPGGDQETQYF.

This chain uses TRBV6-5 with TRBJ2-1, with 8 bases identical to TRBD2. The CDR3 spans 13 residues. Germline V lookup: CDR1 MNHEY, CDR2 SVGAGI. The junction had 5 bases not matched to a gene; V was cut back by 8 bases and J by 5 bases. As DNA, the CDR3 is TGTGCCAGCTACGGCGGGGGGCACAATGAGCAGTTCTTC. This gives the protein CASYGGGHNEQFF.

The V call is TRBV6-5, the J call TRBJ1-1; TRBD1 matches 10 bases. The CDR3 is made up of 14 amino acids. CDR1 and CDR2 (germline): MNHEY, SVGAGI. V was pared by 5 bases and J by 6 bases, with 6 bases of the junction left unmatched. The CDR3 loop reads CASSRQGAEAEAFF. The CDR3 nucleotides are TGTGCCAGCAGTCGACAGGGGGCTGAGGCTGAAGCTTTCTTT.

The CDR3 spells CASSRTGQSDTQYF. The DNA for the CDR3 is TGTGCCAGCAGCAGAACGGGACAGTCAGATACGCAGTATTTT. This chain links TRBV11-2 with TRBJ2-3; 7 nucleotides line up with TRBD1. The CDR3 runs 14 residues. In germline, CDR1 is SGHAT, CDR2 FQNNGV. V shed 5 bases, J shed 4 bases, and the junction held 6 bases outside the gene matches.

The V and J genes are TRBV27 and TRBJ2-7; 10 bases align to TRBD2. The V segment lost 5 bases and the J segment 2 bases; nucleotides outside the gene matches: 3. The V gene's germline CDR1 is MNHEY and CDR2 SMNVEV (reference sequence). The CDR3 is 14 residues long. The CDR3 bases are TGTGCCAGCAGTCACAGCGGGGGGGCCTACGAGCAGTACTTC. As protein: CASSHSGGAYEQYF.

The chain employs TRBV5-1 and TRBJ2-1, with 12 bases aligning to TRBD1. Trimming removed 4 bases from V and 1 base from J; junction bases left unmatched: 3. CDR1 is SGHRS, CDR2 YFSETQ, per germline. The CDR3 covers 16 residues. The CDR3 reads CASSPGQGASYNEQFF. The CDR3 region has the DNA TGCGCCAGCAGCCCGGGACAGGGGGCTTCCTACAATGAGCAGTTCTTC.

This clone has a single count. This chain links TRBV5-5 with TRBJ2-7; TRBD2 matches at 8 bases. The CDR3 has 15 amino acids. The ends lost 4 bases at V and 4 bases at J; junction bases unmatched: 10. The germline V gene encodes CDR1 SGHKS and CDR2 YYEKEE (reference sequence). CDR3 nucleotides: TGTGCCAGCAGCGGGGGGGCTAGCGGGCTTTACGAGCAGTACTTC. Its protein product is CASSGGASGLYEQYF.

V usage is TRBV11-2 and J usage is TRBJ1-3; perhaps TRBD1 as D (5 bases). This CDR3 has 18 residues. Trimming pared 2 bases from V and 6 bases from J, leaving 23 bases between. Germline V gene data show CDR1 as SGHAT and CDR2 as FQNNGV. The CDR3 DNA reads as TGTGCCAGCAGCTTACTCCCAGGGTCCTCTCGCGCCTTAAACACCATATATTTT. Translation gives CASSLLPGSSRALNTIYF.

V and J are TRBV28 and TRBJ2-5, with D perhaps TRBD2 (7 bases). The CDR3 length is 15 residues. Germline V CDR1 and CDR2: MDHEN, SYDVKM. V shed 2 bases and J shed 5 bases, with 15 bases lying between them. The DNA for the CDR3 is TGTGCCAGCAGTTTAGGGGGGGGCCATGCGGAGACCCAGTACTTC. It yields the protein CASSLGGGHAETQYF.

The chain combines TRBV5-8 with TRBJ1-1, with a weak D call TRBD1 (6 bases). The CDR3 length is 16 residues. The V and J ends lost 5 bases and 2 bases respectively, with 19 bases between them. Germline V gene data show CDR1 as SGHTS and CDR2 as YDEGEE. The CDR3 region is CASRGGWGVRNTEAFF. In DNA form, the CDR3 reads TGTGCCAGCAGGGGGGGCTGGGGTGTGCGTAACACTGAAGCTTTCTTT.

V is TRBV29-1 and J is TRBJ1-1; D may be TRBD1 (6 bases). The V end lost 6 bases, the J end lost 5 bases, and 13 bases lay between the germline ends. The germline V gene has CDR1 SQVTM and CDR2 ANQGSEA. The CDR3 runs 12 residues. CDR3 protein: CSVLPRGTEAFF. CDR3 DNA: TGCAGCGTACTTCCCAGGGGAACTGAAGCTTTCTTT.

This clone occurred once. The V gene is TRBV30, the J gene TRBJ2-3; TRBD2 matches at 7 bases. CDR1 is GTSNPN, CDR2 SVGIG, per germline (reference sequence). The trim removed 0 bases at V and 2 bases at J, leaving 5 bases unmatched. This CDR3 region has 15 residues. The CDR3 loop is CAWSVQSGNTDTQYF. The CDR3 DNA is TGTGCCTGGAGTGTACAGAGCGGGAACACAGATACGCAGTATTTT. The full variable domain, in which reference TRBV30 and TRBJ2-3 provide the parts outside the CDR3, is SQTIHQWPATLVQPVGSPLSLECTVEGTSNPNLYWYRQAAGRGLQLLFYSVGIGQISSEVPQNLSASRPQDRQFILSSKKLLLSDSGFYLCAWSVQSGNTDTQYFGPGTRLTVL.